Each of the 17 T cell receptor beta chains below was sequenced from the same sample in a study of spatial heterogeneity in lung cancer. MiXCR, run by TCRdb on the 5' RACE reads, gives a single entry per CDR3 protein. Here the sample spans around 92,000 distinct CDR3 sequences, around 12% being singletons. Specified time point: sample taken at primary tumor resection. The authors sequenced whole RNA from tumor, nontumor lung or frozen PBMC without sorting. Here the sequenced sample was PBMCs, taken at surgery. The receptors were sampled from a male donor with early-stage non-small cell lung cancer.

This clonotype was observed many times. The chain uses TRBV6-2 or TRBV6-3 and TRBJ2-7; maybe TRBD1 (5 bases). Trimming removed 5 bases at V and 3 bases at J, with 8 bases between. The germline gives CDR1 MNHEY, CDR2 SVGEGT. The CDR3 sequence is 12 residues long. CDR3 sequence (DNA): TGTGCCAGCAGTCAAGGGGTCTACGAGCAGTACTTC. The encoded protein is CASSQGVYEQYF.

This clonotype showed up just once. V and J are TRBV30 and TRBJ1-3, with a weak D call TRBD1 (5 bases). Germline CDR1 GTSNPN, CDR2 SVGIG (reference sequence). The CDR3 totals 14 residues. Trimming shortened V by 8 bases and J by 0 bases, and 14 bases separated the two germline ends. The CDR3 DNA follows: TGTGCCCTTGGGGCAGGACACTCTGGAAACACCATATATTTT. This translates into CALGAGHSGNTIYF.

At least ten counts were recorded for this clonotype. This chain links TRBV7-8 with TRBJ1-4; 7 bases map to TRBD1. Per germline, CDR1 SGHVS and CDR2 FQNEAQ. With V trimmed by 5 bases and J by 8 bases, 5 bases remained unmatched. The CDR3 is 13 residues long. The DNA for the CDR3 is TGTGCCAGCAGCGGGGACAGTTTGGAAAAACTGTTTTTT. This translates into CASSGDSLEKLFF.

A few counts support this clonotype. This chain links TRBV29-1 with TRBJ2-3; maybe TRBD1 (5 bases). This CDR3 comprises 12 residues. Trimming removed 6 bases at V and 5 bases at J, with 12 bases between. Germline CDR1 SQVTM, CDR2 ANQGSEA. CDR3 protein: CSVSQDRDTQYF. CDR3 DNA sequence: TGCAGCGTCAGTCAAGACAGAGATACGCAGTATTTT.

This clonotype occurred a few times. The gene calls are TRBV27 and TRBJ2-7, with D possibly matching TRBD2 (7 bases). The CDR3 contains 15 residues. The V gene lost 6 bases and the J gene lost 3 bases, with 18 bases spanning the gap. CDR1 is MNHEY, CDR2 SMNVEV, per germline (reference sequence). CDR3 region: CASRQGGGRLYEQYF. The CDR3 DNA reads as TGTGCCAGCAGGCAAGGGGGGGGGCGGCTCTACGAGCAGTACTTC.

This clonotype showed up many times. The V call is TRBV3-2, the J call TRBJ1-5. TRBV3-2 is flagged as a pseudogene. This CDR3 has 15 amino acids. CDR3 DNA sequence: TGTGCCAGCAGCCAAGGAGGCTTCGGGGTTCAGCCCCAGCATTTT. The encoded protein is CASSQGGFGVQPQHF.

The rearrangement links TRBV5-1 to TRBJ2-4; 10 bases fit TRBD2. Trimming cost V 0 bases and J 5 bases; bases outside gene matches: 2. CDR1 is SGHRS and CDR2 is YFSETQ in the germline V gene. The CDR3 is 15 residues long. DNA for the CDR3: TGCGCCAGCAGCTTGGGACTAGCGGGCCAAAACATTCAGTACTTC. This sequence encodes CASSLGLAGQNIQYF.

This clonotype was recorded a few times. The chain employs TRBV12-5 and TRBJ2-6; no firm D call. Trimming took off 6 bases at V and 1 base at J, with 4 bases between the two ends. The CDR3 spans 13 residues. Per germline, CDR1 LGHNT and CDR2 FRNRAP. CDR3 loop: CASGLSGANVLTF. CDR3 nucleotides: TGTGCTAGTGGCCTATCTGGGGCCAACGTCCTGACTTTC.

V and J are TRBV15 and TRBJ2-3; tentative D call: TRBD2 (6 bases). Germline CDR1 reads LNHNV; CDR2 reads YYDKDF (reference sequence). V was trimmed by 9 bases and J by 2 bases, leaving 15 bases between them. CDR3 length equals 14 residues. The CDR3 sequence: CATSGGFSTDTQYF. The DNA for the CDR3 is TGTGCCACGAGTGGGGGGTTTTCCACAGATACGCAGTATTTT.

The chain links TRBV4-2 to TRBJ2-7; tentative D call: TRBD2 (7 bases). The germline gives CDR1 LGHNA, CDR2 YNFKEQ. The V gene lost 6 bases and the J gene lost 0 bases, with 15 bases spanning the gap. The CDR3 totals 15 residues. The CDR3 is CASSPAGASSYEQYF. CDR3 sequence (DNA): TGTGCCAGCAGTCCGGCGGGGGCTAGCTCCTACGAGCAGTACTTC.

This clonotype was picked up a small number of times. The chain recombines TRBV28 with TRBJ2-1; a possible D gene is TRBD1 (6 bases). CDR3 size: 13 residues. Trimming pared 8 bases from V and 8 bases from J, leaving 16 bases between. Per the germline V gene, CDR1 is MDHEN and CDR2 is SYDVKM. The CDR3 sequence: CASHRQARDEQFF. CDR3 in DNA: TGTGCCAGCCACAGACAGGCCCGAGATGAGCAGTTCTTC.

This clonotype has more than one count but fewer than ten. The chain employs TRBV12-3 or TRBV12-4 and TRBJ1-1, with D possibly being TRBD1 (5 bases). V was pared by 2 bases and J by 4 bases, with 8 bases between. The CDR3 loop spans 13 amino acids. The CDR3 loop reads CASSLRGSTEAFF. For the CDR3, the DNA is TGTGCCAGCAGTTTACGGGGGAGCACTGAAGCTTTCTTT.

This clonotype was counted at least ten times. At one of its ends the junction is not consistent with the germline gene, which may arise from a read error. The chain recombines TRBV7-7 with TRBJ2-5; a possible D gene is TRBD1 (6 bases). The CDR3 runs 14 residues. Looked up from germline, CDR1 is SSHAT and CDR2 is FNYEAQ (reference sequence). In DNA, the CDR3 is TGTGCTAGCAGCGCGACAGGCATCCAAGAGACCCAGTACTTC. Translated, it gives CASSATGIQETQYF.

This clonotype has ten or more counts. The chain combines TRBV30 with TRBJ1-1; D perhaps matches TRBD1 (6 bases). Trimming left V 5 bases short and J 4 bases short, with 14 bases between. The CDR3 consists of 13 residues. Germline V gene sequence: CDR1 GTSNPN, CDR2 SVGIG (reference sequence). The CDR3 region has the DNA TGTGCCTGGGATATTCAGGGGAGCACTGAAGCTTTCTTT. Translation: CAWDIQGSTEAFF.

This clonotype has just a few counts. The chain carries TRBV6-2 or TRBV6-3 and TRBJ2-2; D might be TRBD1 (7 bases). Germline V gene data show CDR1 as MNHEY and CDR2 as SVGEGT. This CDR3 region has 16 residues. Trimming cost V 5 bases and J 3 bases, with 16 bases left between them. CDR3 DNA: TGTGCCAGCAGTACGCAGCGCAGGGGGGACACCGGGGAGCTGTTTTTT. Its translation is CASSTQRRGDTGELFF.

The gene calls are TRBV2 and TRBJ2-1; the match to TRBD1 covers 7 bases. The V and J ends lost 6 bases and 3 bases, in that order; junction bases with no gene match: 5. The CDR3 is 14 amino acids. Per germline, CDR1 SNHLY and CDR2 FYNNEI. CDR3 residues: CASRKSGGYNEQFF. In DNA form, the CDR3 reads TGTGCCAGCAGAAAATCAGGGGGCTACAATGAGCAGTTCTTC.

This clonotype has a handful of counts. This sequence joins TRBV15 and TRBJ2-7; the D is unclear. Trimming stripped 0 bases from V and 2 bases from J, with 8 bases between. CDR1 LNHNV and CDR2 YYDKDF come from the germline V gene (reference sequence). The CDR3 runs to 14 residues. The CDR3 nucleotides are TGTGCCACCAGCAGAGATACGGGTCCCTACGAGCAGTACTTC. This codes for CATSRDTGPYEQYF.